These 6 T cell receptor beta chains came from one sample sequenced in a study of vaccination and CD4 T cells after COVID-19. TCRdb re-called the PCR reads through MiXCR, storing one row per CDR3 protein. The sample consists of about 22,000 distinct CDR3 sequences, more than 45% of them appearing once. This sample comprised CD4+ T cells from blood, obtained before SARS-CoV-2 vaccination. These receptors were collected from a human donor who had recovered from COVID-19.

The chain recombines TRBV5-1 with TRBJ2-7; D uncertain. Germline V gene data show CDR1 as SGHRS and CDR2 as YFSETQ. The length of the CDR3 is 13 residues. Between the trimmed V and J ends, which lost 0 bases and 2 bases, there was a span of 6 bases. The CDR3 DNA sequence: TGCGCCAGCAGCTTGGGGGCAGCCTACGAGCAGTACTTC. This codes for CASSLGAAYEQYF.

This sequence joins TRBV19 and TRBJ2-6; 9 bases fit TRBD1. Germline assignment: CDR1 LNHDA and CDR2 SQIVND (reference sequence). The V segment lost 11 bases and the J segment 0 bases; nucleotides outside the gene matches: 5. This CDR3 comprises 15 residues. The CDR3 protein is CAAGQGSSGANVLTF. The DNA for the CDR3 is TGTGCCGCCGGACAGGGGAGCTCTGGGGCCAACGTCCTGACTTTC.

V is TRBV20-1 and J is TRBJ1-1; D is uncertain. Germline assignment: CDR1 DFQATT and CDR2 SNEGSKA (reference sequence). Between the trimmed V and J ends, which lost 4 bases and 7 bases, there was a span of 16 bases. CDR3 length: 13 amino acids. CDR3 sequence: CSAIGRVRGEAFF. The CDR3 DNA reads TGCAGTGCTATAGGTAGGGTTCGGGGTGAAGCTTTCTTT.

The rearrangement uses TRBV20-1 and TRBJ1-2, with D hard to call. Germline CDR1 is DFQATT and CDR2 is SNEGSKA (reference sequence). The V and J ends lost 3 bases and 3 bases respectively, with 8 bases between them. CDR3 length equals 12 residues. CDR3 sequence reads: CSASNGDYGYTF. The CDR3 nucleotides are TGCAGTGCTAGTAACGGAGACTATGGCTACACCTTC.

The V gene is TRBV28, the J gene TRBJ2-5; D is uncertain. Germline V gives CDR1 MDHEN, CDR2 SYDVKM. The CDR3 is made up of 15 amino acids. Between the trimmed V and J ends, which lost 6 bases and 5 bases, there was a span of 19 bases. The CDR3 DNA reads TGTGCCAGCAGCGGCGCTAGGATCGGACGGGAGACCCAGTACTTC. This translates into CASSGARIGRETQYF.

CDR3 protein: CASSLMGRHPAYEQYF. The DNA of the CDR3 is TGTGCCAGCAGCTTAATGGGGAGGCACCCCGCCTACGAGCAGTACTTC. The chain combines TRBV7-2 with TRBJ2-7; D might be TRBD2 (6 bases). Germline CDR1 and CDR2: SGHTA and FQGNSA. This CDR3 is 16 amino acids long. V was pared by 2 bases and J by 2 bases, with 16 bases between.